This T cell receptor beta chain comes out of a study of blood T cell repertoires in COVID-19. Study-wide background: PBMCs, B-cell-depleted T cells, or T cells were the source of the cDNA or gDNA that made up the material.

The CDR3 runs to 15 residues. Germline V gives CDR1 SGHTA, CDR2 FQGNSA. V was clipped by 8 bases and J by 2 bases; unmatched bases: 10. The data were produced by immunoSEQ multiplex PCR, yet TCRdb's version contains in-frame clones alone and is incomplete. The sample has about 310,000 clones, around 90% seen once. The TCR originated in a man aged 50 to 60 with active or convalescent COVID-19. Sequences were obtained from peripheral blood. The chain recombines TRBV7-2 with TRBJ2-3; 7 positions match TRBD2. The CDR3 sequence: CASGGVAFHTDTQYF. The CDR3 nucleotides are TGTGCCAGCGGGGGGGTCGCGTTCCACACAGATACGCAGTATTTT.